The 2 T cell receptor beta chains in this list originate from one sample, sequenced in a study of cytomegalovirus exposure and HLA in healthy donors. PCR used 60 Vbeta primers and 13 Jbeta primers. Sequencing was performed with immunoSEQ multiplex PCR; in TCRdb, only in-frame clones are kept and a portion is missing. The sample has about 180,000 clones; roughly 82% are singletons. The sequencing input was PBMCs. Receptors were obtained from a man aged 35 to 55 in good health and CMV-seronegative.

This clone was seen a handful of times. The CDR3 spells CASSQEFRDTETQYF. CDR3 DNA: TGCGCCAGCAGCCAAGAATTCCGGGACACAGAGACCCAGTACTTC. The chain joins TRBV4-3 to TRBJ2-5, with D maybe TRBD1 (6 bases). Germline V gene sequence: CDR1 LGHNA, CDR2 YSLEER. V was trimmed by 0 bases and J by 4 bases, leaving 12 bases between them. The CDR3 consists of 15 residues.

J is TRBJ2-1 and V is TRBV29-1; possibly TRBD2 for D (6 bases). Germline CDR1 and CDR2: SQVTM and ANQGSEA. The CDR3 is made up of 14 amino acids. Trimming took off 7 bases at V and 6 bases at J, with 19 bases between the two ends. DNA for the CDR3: TGCAGCGGGGGTGGGGACTCGATCATCAATGAGCAGTTCTTC. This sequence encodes CSGGGDSIINEQFF.